This T cell receptor beta chain appears in the sequencing data of a study of blood T cell repertoires in COVID-19. Study at large: Samples came from the United States, Italy and Spain, spanning acute and convalescent COVID-19. The cDNA or gDNA used as material had been derived from T cells, B-cell-depleted T cells, or PBMCs.

This CDR3 region has 13 residues. The germline gives CDR1 LNHNV, CDR2 YYDKDF (reference sequence). Between the trimmed V and J ends, which lost 5 bases and 5 bases, there was a span of 9 bases. TCRdb's table, derived via immunoSEQ multiplex PCR, lists solely in-frame clones and lacks some. Seen here are tens of thousands of clones, roughly nine tenths observed once, and the top ten hold 28%. The sequenced sample was peripheral blood. This clonotype was obtained from a woman of 80 years or more with acute or convalescent COVID-19. V gene TRBV15 combines with J gene TRBJ2-2; D gene unclear. The CDR3 DNA reads as TGTGCCACCAGCCGTCAGTATACCGGGGAGCTGTTTTTT. This codes for CATSRQYTGELFF.